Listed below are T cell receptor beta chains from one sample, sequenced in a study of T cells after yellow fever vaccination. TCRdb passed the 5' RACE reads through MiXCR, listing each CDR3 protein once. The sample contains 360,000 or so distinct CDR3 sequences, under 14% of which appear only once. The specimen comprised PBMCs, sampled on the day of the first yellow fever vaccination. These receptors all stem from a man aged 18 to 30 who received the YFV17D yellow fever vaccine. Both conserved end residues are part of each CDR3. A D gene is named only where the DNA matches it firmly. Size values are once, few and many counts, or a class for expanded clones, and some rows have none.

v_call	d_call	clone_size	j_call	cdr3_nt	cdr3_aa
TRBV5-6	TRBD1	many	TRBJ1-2	TGTGCCAGCAGCCCGCGGACAGGGGCTAACTATGGCTACACCTTC	CASSPRTGANYGYTF
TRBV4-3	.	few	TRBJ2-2	TGCGCCAGCAGCCAAGATAATAGGGGGGGTCTCGCCGGGGAGCTGTTTTTT	CASSQDNRGGLAGELFF
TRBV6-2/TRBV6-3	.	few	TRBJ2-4	TGTGCCAGCAGTTACCCTCCGGGGACCTACCTAGCCAAAAACATTCAGTACTTC	CASSYPPGTYLAKNIQYF
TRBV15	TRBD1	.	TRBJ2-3	TGTGCCACCAGCAGAATAGCCCCCGGGACAGGGGATTACGCAGATACGCAGTATTTT	CATSRIAPGTGDYADTQYF
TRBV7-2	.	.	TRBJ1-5	TGTGCCAGCAGCTTACTAGGGCGGAGCAATCAGCCCCAGCATTTT	CASSLLGRSNQPQHF
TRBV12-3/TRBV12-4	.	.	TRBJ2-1	TGTGCCAGCTCCCTGGGGGGGGCGGGGAGCTCCTACAATGAGCAGTTCTTC	CASSLGGAGSSYNEQFF
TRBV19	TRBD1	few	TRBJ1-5	TGTGCCAGTAGTATAAATCCGGGACAGGGGCAACGGCCCCAGCATTTT	CASSINPGQGQRPQHF
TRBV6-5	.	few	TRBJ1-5	TGTGCCAGCAGTTCCAACCGCGGGCCCCAGCATTTT	CASSSNRGPQHF
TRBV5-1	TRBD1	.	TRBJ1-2	TGCGCCAGCTCGGACAGGGAGGCCTATGGCTACACCTTC	CASSDREAYGYTF
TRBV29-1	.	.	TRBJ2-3	TGCAGCGTTGTTGAAGTTTCTAGCACAGATACGCAGTATTTT	CSVVEVSSTDTQYF
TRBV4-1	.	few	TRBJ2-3	TGCGCCAGCAGCCAAGATGGGACTCACAGATCCACAGATACGCAGTATTTT	CASSQDGTHRSTDTQYF
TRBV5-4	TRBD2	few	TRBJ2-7	TGTGCCAGCAGCGATCCTAGCGGGGGGGCCTACGAGCAGTACTTC	CASSDPSGGAYEQYF
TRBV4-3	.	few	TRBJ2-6	TGCGCCAGCAGCCACCACTGGGCGAACCCTGGGGCCAACGTCCTGACTTTC	CASSHHWANPGANVLTF
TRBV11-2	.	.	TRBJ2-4	TGTGCCAGCAGGTCTCAGGCCCTTCAGTACTTC	CASRSQALQYF
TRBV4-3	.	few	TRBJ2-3	TGCGCCAGCAGCTCGGAGGCGAGGAACGCAGATACGCAGTATTTT	CASSSEARNADTQYF
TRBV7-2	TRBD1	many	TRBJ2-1	TGTGCCAGCAGCCCTGGGACAGGCCTCAATGAGCAGTTCTTC	CASSPGTGLNEQFF
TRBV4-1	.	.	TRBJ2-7	TGCGCCAGCAGCCAAGATTCAAGGGTCAGCTACGAGCAGTACTTC	CASSQDSRVSYEQYF
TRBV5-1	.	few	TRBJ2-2	TGCGCCAGCAGCTTACTACAGACCACCGGGGAGCTGTTTTTT	CASSLLQTTGELFF
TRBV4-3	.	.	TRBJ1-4	TGCGCCAGCAGCCAAGTAAAACGGAATGAAAAACTGTTTTTT	CASSQVKRNEKLFF
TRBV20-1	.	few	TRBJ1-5	TGCAGTGCTAGAGTCGGGGGGCAAAATGGGGAGCAGCCCCAGCATTTT	CSARVGGQNGEQPQHF
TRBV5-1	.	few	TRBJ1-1	TGCGCCAGCAGCCCTGACGGATACACTGAAGCTTTCTTT	CASSPDGYTEAFF
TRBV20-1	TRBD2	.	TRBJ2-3	TGCAGTGCTGACCTACAGCGGGGGGGCCCAGATACGCAGTATTTT	CSADLQRGGPDTQYF
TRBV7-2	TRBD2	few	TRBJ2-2	TGTGCCAGCGCCCGAGCGGGGGGGGGCGGGGAGCTGTTTTTT	CASARAGGGGELFF
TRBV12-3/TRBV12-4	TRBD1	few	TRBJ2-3	TGTGCCAGCAGTCAAGGACAGGGGAGCACAGATACGCAGTATTTT	CASSQGQGSTDTQYF
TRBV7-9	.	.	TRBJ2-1	TGTGCCAGCAGCTTAGAAGGCAGGGGTGGGTTCTTC	CASSLEGRGGFF
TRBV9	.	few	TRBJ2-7	TGTGCCAGCAGCGTCCGGGACTTCCCCTACGAGCAGTACTTC	CASSVRDFPYEQYF
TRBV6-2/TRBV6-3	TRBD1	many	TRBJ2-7	TGTGCCAGCAGTTACCGCAGATCGGACAGGAGGTCCTACGAGCAGTACTTC	CASSYRRSDRRSYEQYF
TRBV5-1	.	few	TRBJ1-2	TGCGCCAGCAGCCCGACAGTGCTATCAAACTATGGCTACACCTTC	CASSPTVLSNYGYTF
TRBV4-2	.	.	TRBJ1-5	TGTGCCAGCAGCCAAGATGCAGCCAATCAGCCCCAGCATTTT	CASSQDAANQPQHF
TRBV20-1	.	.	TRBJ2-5	TGCAGTGCTAGGTCCCCGGGGGTAGAGACCCAGTACTTC	CSARSPGVETQYF
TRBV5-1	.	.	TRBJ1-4	TGCGCCAGCAGCTTGGCCGGGCAGGTGAATGAAAAACTGTTTTTT	CASSLAGQVNEKLFF
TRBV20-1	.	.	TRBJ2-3	TGCAGTGCGCAAGTAACCCTAGATACGCAGTATTTT	CSAQVTLDTQYF
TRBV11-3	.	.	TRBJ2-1	TGTGCCAGCAGCTCCGCCGATTTGAGGCAGTTCTTC	CASSSADLRQFF
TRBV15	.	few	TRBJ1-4	TGTGCCACCAGCAGAGGCCACAGGGTCGATAATGAAAAACTGTTTTTT	CATSRGHRVDNEKLFF
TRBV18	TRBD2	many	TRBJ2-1	TGTGCCAGCTCACCACCATTGGGGGGGAATTACAATGAGCAGTTCTTC	CASSPPLGGNYNEQFF
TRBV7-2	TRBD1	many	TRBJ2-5	TGTGCCAGCAGCCATCGGACAGGGGGCAGGCAAGAGACCCAGTACTTC	CASSHRTGGRQETQYF
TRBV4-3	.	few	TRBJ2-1	TGCGCCAGCAGCCAAGATTTAGGTACGGGAAATGAGCAGTTCTTC	CASSQDLGTGNEQFF
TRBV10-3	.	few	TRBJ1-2	TGTGCCATCAGTGAGTCGGGGAGGGTGGATGGCTACACCTTC	CAISESGRVDGYTF
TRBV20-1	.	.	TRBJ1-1	TGCAGTGCTAGGAGTCCCATATCATCGAACACTGAAGCTTTCTTT	CSARSPISSNTEAFF
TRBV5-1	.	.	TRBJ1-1	TGCGCCAGCAGCTTGGTCGCGGCGATGAACACTGAAGCTTTCTTT	CASSLVAAMNTEAFF
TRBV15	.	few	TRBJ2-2	TGTGCCACCAGACAGGGGAGGACCGGGGAGCTGTTTTTT	CATRQGRTGELFF
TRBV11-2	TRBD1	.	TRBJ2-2	TGTGCCAGCAGAGCTATACAGGGGGCCGGGGAGCTGTTTTTT	CASRAIQGAGELFF
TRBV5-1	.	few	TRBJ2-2	TGCGCCAGCAGCTCTGCTCAGACTAGTTCGAGTCGCACCGGGGAGCTGTTTTTT	CASSSAQTSSSRTGELFF
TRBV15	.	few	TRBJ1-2	TGTGCCACCAGCAGAATCACGGCCTATGGCTACACCTTC	CATSRITAYGYTF
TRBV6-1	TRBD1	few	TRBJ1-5	TGTGCCAGCAGTGGACAGGGCTACAATCAGCCCCAGCATTTT	CASSGQGYNQPQHF
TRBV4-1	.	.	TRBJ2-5	TGCGCCAGCAGCCGCCAACCCCACTTAGGCGGACTCCAAGAGACCCAGTACTTC	CASSRQPHLGGLQETQYF
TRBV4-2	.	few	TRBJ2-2	TGTGCCAGCAGCCAAGATAGGGCCGGGGAGCTGTTTTTT	CASSQDRAGELFF
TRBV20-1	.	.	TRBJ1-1	TGCAGTGCTAGAGGTGGGCAGACGATGTTTGAAGCTTTCTTT	CSARGGQTMFEAFF
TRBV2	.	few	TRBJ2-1	TGTGCCAGCAGTGTAAACGACAATGAGCAGTTCTTC	CASSVNDNEQFF
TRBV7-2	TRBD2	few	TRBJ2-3	TGTGCCAGCAGGTTGGGGGGAGGGCCTAGCACAGATACGCAGTATTTT	CASRLGGGPSTDTQYF
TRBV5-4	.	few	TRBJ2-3	TGTGCCACTGGGGACACTAGCACAGATACGCAGTATTTT	CATGDTSTDTQYF
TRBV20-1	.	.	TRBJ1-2	TGCAGTGCCCAGAACAGGGTAGGGGACGGCTACACCTTC	CSAQNRVGDGYTF
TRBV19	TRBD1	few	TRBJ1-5	TGTGCCAGTAGCTCGGGGACAGGGACCTACCAGCCCCAGCATTTT	CASSSGTGTYQPQHF
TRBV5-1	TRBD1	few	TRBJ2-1	TGCGCCAGCAGCCCCGGAGGACAGGGTAGCGATGAGCAGTTCTTC	CASSPGGQGSDEQFF
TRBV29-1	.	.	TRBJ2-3	TGCAGCGTTGACAGGCCGGGGGGCCTGACAGATACGCAGTATTTT	CSVDRPGGLTDTQYF